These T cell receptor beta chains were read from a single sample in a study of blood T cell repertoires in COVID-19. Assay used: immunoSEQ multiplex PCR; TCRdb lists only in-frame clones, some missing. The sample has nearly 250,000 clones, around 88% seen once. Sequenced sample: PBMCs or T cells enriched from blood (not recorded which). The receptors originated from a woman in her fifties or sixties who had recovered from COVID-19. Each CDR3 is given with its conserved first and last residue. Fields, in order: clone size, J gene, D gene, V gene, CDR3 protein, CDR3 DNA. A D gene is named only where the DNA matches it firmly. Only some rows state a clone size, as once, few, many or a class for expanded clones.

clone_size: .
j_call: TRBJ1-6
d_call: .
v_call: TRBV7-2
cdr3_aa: CASSLSWTDLSSYNSPLHF
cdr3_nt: TGTGCCAGCAGCTTATCATGGACAGACCTGAGCTCCTATAATTCACCCCTCCACTTT

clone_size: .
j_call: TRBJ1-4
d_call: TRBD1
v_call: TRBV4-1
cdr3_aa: CASRQQGLMSEKLFF
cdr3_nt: TGCGCCAGCAGACAACAGGGGCTGATGAGTGAAAAACTGTTTTTT

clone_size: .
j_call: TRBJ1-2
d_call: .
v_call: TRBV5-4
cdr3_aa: CASSLATGSYGYTF
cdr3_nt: TGTGCCAGCAGCTTGGCCACAGGGTCCTATGGCTACACCTTC

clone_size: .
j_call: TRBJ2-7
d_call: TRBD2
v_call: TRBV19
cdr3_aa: CASTTTSGSYEQYF
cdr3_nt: TGTGCCAGTACCACGACTAGCGGGAGCTACGAGCAGTACTTC

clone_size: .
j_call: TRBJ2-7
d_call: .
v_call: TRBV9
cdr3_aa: CASSTTPGTYEQYF
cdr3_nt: TGTGCCAGCAGCACCACGCCAGGCACCTACGAGCAGTACTTC

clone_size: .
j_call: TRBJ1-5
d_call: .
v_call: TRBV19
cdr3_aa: CASRTVQISNQPQHF
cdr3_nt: TGTGCCAGCAGGACAGTGCAAATAAGCAATCAGCCCCAGCATTTT

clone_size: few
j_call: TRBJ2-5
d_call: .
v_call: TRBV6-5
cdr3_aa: CASSQQETQYF
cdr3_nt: TGTGCCAGCAGTCAACAAGAGACCCAGTACTTC

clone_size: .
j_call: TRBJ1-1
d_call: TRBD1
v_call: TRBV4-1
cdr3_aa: CASLGQDTEAFF
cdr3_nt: TGCGCCAGCCTAGGACAGGACACTGAAGCTTTCTTT

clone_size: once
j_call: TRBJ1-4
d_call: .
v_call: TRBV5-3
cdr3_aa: CARRTRTGRNGEKLFF
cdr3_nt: TGTGCCAGAAGGACTAGAACTGGACGAAACGGAGAAAAACTGTTTTTT

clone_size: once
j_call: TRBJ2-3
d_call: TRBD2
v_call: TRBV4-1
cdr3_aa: CASSQAWTSGTDTQYF
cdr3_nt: TGCGCCAGCAGCCAAGCGTGGACTAGCGGCACAGATACGCAGTATTTT

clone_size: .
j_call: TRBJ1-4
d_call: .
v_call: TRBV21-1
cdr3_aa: CASRRSNEKLFF
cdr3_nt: TGTGCCAGTCGACGGAGTAATGAAAAACTGTTTTTT

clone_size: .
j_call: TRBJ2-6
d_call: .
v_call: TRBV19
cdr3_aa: CASRAGVFSGANVLTF
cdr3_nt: TGTGCCAGTAGAGCGGGCGTCTTCTCTGGGGCCAACGTCCTGACTTTC

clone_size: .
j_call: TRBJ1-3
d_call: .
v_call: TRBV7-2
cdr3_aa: CASSRDPTAGGNTIYF
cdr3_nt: TGTGCCAGCAGCCGGGACCCAACCGCGGGAGGAAACACCATATATTTT

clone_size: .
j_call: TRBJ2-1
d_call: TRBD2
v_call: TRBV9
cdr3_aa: CASSVAEGIAGSSYNEQFF
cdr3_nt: TGTGCCAGCAGCGTAGCTGAGGGGATAGCGGGGAGCTCCTACAATGAGCAGTTCTTC

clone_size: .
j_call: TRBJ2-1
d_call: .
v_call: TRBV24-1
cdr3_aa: CATSDPGSSYNEQFF
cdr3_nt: TGTGCCACCAGTGACCCGGGGAGCTCCTACAATGAGCAGTTCTTC

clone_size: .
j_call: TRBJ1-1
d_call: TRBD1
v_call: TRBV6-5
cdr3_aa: CASSSRDRGRTEAFF
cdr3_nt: TGTGCCAGCAGCTCGCGGGACAGGGGGCGCACTGAAGCTTTCTTT

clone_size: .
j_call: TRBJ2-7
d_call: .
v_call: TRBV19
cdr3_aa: CASSIRDWEAEQYF
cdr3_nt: TGTGCCAGTAGTATCCGAGACTGGGAGGCCGAGCAGTACTTC

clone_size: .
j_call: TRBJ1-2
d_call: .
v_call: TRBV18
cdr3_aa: CASSPVTQKDYGYTF
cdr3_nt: TGTGCCAGCTCACCGGTCACACAGAAAGACTATGGCTACACCTTC

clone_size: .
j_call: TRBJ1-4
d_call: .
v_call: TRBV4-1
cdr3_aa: CASSYSFEKLFF
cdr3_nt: TGCGCCAGCAGCTACTCCTTTGAAAAACTGTTTTTT

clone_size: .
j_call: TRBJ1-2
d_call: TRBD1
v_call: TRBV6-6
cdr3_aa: CASSYSDRGGGYTF
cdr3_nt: TGTGCCAGCAGTTACTCCGACAGGGGTGGTGGCTACACCTTC

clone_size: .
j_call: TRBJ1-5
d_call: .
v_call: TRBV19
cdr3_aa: CASSQGTRPQHF
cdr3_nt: TGTGCCAGTAGCCAGGGAACTCGGCCCCAGCATTTT

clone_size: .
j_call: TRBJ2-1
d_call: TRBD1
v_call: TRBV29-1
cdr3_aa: CSVEDSRTGVYNEQFF
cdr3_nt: TGCAGCGTTGAAGATAGCAGGACAGGGGTTTACAATGAGCAGTTCTTC